This T cell receptor (beta chain) was identified during a study of cytomegalovirus exposure and HLA in healthy donors. Notes on the study in general: What TCR beta sequences reportedly achieved was accurate prediction of HLA-A and HLA-B alleles in most subjects.

PCR employed 60 Vbeta and 13 Jbeta primers. Sequenced by immunoSEQ multiplex PCR; TCRdb stores in-frame clones only, minus some. Of around 130,000 clones in the sample, approximately 80% were seen once. The CDR3 contains 13 residues. V was shortened by 3 bases and J by 4 bases, with 9 bases between the two germline ends. CDR1 is SEHNR, CDR2 FQNEAQ, per germline (reference sequence). On this clone itself: Its antigen is unidentified.

The V and J genes are TRBV7-9 and TRBJ1-2; a possible D gene is TRBD1 (6 bases). Material: PBMCs. This TCR derives from a woman aged 18-29 years in good health and CMV-seropositive. The CDR3 nucleotides are TGTGCCAGCAGCTTGGGACATACCTATGGCTACACCTTC. Translating gives CASSLGHTYGYTF.